This TCR beta chain was identified during a study of shared clonotypes between healthy human individuals. The V and J ends lost 4 bases and 4 bases respectively, with 11 bases between them. The germline CDR1 and CDR2 sequences are SGHRS and YFSETQ. The CDR3 is made up of 13 amino acids. The assay was immunoSEQ multiplex PCR, and TCRdb's table has in-frame clones only and misses some. The table includes some 660,000 clones, less than 80% detected once. On this clone itself: Other DNA sequences in this sample translate to the same CDR3.

Sequencing was done on a sample of memory CD4+ T cells sorted from blood. The subset here: CD45RA-negative fraction. The TCR sequence derives from a woman aged 25 to 39 in good health. This sequence joins TRBV5-1 and TRBJ2-5; possible D gene TRBD2, 6 bases. The DNA of the CDR3 is TGCGCCAGCAGCGGCGGGACGGGAGAGACCCAGTACTTC. This translates into CASSGGTGETQYF.